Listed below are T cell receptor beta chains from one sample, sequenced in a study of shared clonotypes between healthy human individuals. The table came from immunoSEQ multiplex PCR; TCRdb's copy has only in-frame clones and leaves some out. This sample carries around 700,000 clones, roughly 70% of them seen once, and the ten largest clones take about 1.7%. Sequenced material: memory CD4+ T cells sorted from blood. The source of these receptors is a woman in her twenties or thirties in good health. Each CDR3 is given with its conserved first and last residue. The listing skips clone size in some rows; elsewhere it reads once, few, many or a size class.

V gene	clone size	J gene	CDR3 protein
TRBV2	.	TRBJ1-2	CASSVGIYGGYTF
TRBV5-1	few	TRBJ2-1	CASSSLAGSAANEQFF
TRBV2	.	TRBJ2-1	CASGGGGNNEQFF
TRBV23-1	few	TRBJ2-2	CASRILDGDDTGELFF
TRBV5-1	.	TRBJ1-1	CASSAGDNRAGAFF
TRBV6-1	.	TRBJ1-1	CASSEGTPKAFF
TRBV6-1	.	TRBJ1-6	CASSTRRSRGSPLHF
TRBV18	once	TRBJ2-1	CASSLQQKDEQFF
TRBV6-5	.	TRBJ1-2	CASSYSGSSGSYGYTF
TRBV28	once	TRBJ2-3	CASSSPNTDTQYF
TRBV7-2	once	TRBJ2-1	CASSLFSGSAGEQFF
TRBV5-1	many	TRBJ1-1	CASRPGTGAAMNTEAFF
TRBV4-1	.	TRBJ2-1	CASSQEQGRNEQFF
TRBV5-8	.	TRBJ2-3	CASSMRTGDTQYF
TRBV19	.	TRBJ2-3	CASSARTVTDTQYF
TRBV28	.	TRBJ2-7	CASSTPGQTHYEQYF
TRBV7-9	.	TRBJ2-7	CASSIVGYEQYF
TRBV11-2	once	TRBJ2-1	CASSFLWASGRNEQFF
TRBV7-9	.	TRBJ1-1	CASSLETNTEAFF
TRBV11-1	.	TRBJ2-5	CASSRTLQETQYF
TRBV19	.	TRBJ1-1	CASSTRGPEAFF
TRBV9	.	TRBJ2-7	CASSVGGQSYEQYF
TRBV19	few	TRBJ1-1	CASSLFLNTEAFF
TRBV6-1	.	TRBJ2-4	CASGRDIQYF
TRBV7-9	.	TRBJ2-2	CASSFRDRGSGELFF
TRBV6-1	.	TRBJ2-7	CASSEWRTGVEQYF
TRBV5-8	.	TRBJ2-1	CASSSTGSSYNEQFF
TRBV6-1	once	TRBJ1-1	CASGKQGAGTEAFF
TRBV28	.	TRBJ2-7	CASSYTSGSYHEQYF
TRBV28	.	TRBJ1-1	CASSNPGNTEAFF
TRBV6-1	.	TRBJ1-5	CASSELGVFRGLLNSNQPQHF
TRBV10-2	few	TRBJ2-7	CASSEAARYEQYF
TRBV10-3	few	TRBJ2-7	CAISGLAGEIYEQYF
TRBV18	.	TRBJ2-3	CASSPLPGDTQYF
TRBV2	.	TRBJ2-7	CASLLSYEQYF
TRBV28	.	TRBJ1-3	CASRSGIILSGNTIYF
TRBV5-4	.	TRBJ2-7	CASSLGGASGVHEQYF
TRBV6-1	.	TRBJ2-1	CASTEQGGEQFF
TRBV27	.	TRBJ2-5	CASSSRGKETQYF
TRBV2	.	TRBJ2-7	CASSARDRAIDEQYF
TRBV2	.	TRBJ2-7	CASSEETLGTYEQYF
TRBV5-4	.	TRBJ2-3	CASSLGAGVGTDTQYF
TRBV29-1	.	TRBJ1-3	CSVARDGNTIYF
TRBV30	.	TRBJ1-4	CAWRLRGGEKLFF
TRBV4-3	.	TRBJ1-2	CASSPGQGTDVYGYTF
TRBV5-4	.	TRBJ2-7	CASSFRTSGYNEQYF
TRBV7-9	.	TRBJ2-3	CASSIGLARTDTQYF
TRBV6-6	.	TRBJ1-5	CASRMEREQPQHF
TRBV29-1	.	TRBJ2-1	CSVVSGKRAYNEQFF